These 16 T cell receptor beta chains share one sample of origin, sequenced in a study of T cell responses to AZD1222 COVID-19 vaccine. Repertoires were generated with immunoSEQ multiplex PCR, while TCRdb's copy carries only in-frame clones and drops some. Of about 69,000 clones listed, roughly 85% are singletons. Sample: peripheral blood, taken 28 days after the second AZD1222 dose. Every receptor here comes from an adult who received the AZD1222 COVID-19 vaccine.

The gene calls are TRBV18 and TRBJ2-7, with TRBD1 identical over 9 bases. Germline CDR1 and CDR2: KGHSH and LQKENI. V lost 3 bases to trimming and J lost 3 bases; unmatched junction nucleotides: 6. The CDR3 contains 15 residues. CDR3 region: CASSPDRGTYYEQYF. CDR3 bases: TGTGCCAGCTCACCCGACAGGGGGACCTACTACGAGCAGTACTTC.

This chain uses TRBV7-2 with TRBJ1-3, with 10 bases lining up with TRBD1. Germline trimming cut 3 bases from V and 4 bases from J; bases unmatched to any gene: 9. The germline gives CDR1 SGHTA, CDR2 FQGNSA. The CDR3 extends over 17 amino acids. The CDR3, as DNA: TGTGCCAGCAGCTTCGCGGGGACAGGGGCTAGCGGAAACACCATATATTTT. Translated, it gives CASSFAGTGASGNTIYF.

The J gene is TRBJ2-2, the V gene TRBV11-3, with D perhaps TRBD2 (6 bases). Looked up from germline, CDR1 is SGHNT and CDR2 is YENEEA. This CDR3 spans 19 amino acids. V was clipped by 0 bases and J by 2 bases, with 19 bases between them. The CDR3 nucleotides read TGTGCCAGCAGCTTAGAGATACCAGGTGGACTACTTAACACCGGGGAGCTGTTTTTT. It translates to CASSLEIPGGLLNTGELFF.

This clone was seen once. The rearrangement links TRBV6-5 to TRBJ2-5; a possible D gene is TRBD2 (6 bases). V lost 2 bases and J lost 4, with 17 bases in between. The CDR3 contains 16 residues. Germline CDR1 reads MNHEY; CDR2 reads SVGAGI. The CDR3 nucleotides are TGTGCCAGCAGTTACGGAGGGACCCAACTCGGAGAGACCCAGTACTTC. Protein sequence: CASSYGGTQLGETQYF.

This clone has just a few counts. The chain combines TRBV6-6 with TRBJ2-7; 8 positions agree with TRBD1. J gave up 3 bases and V 6 bases, and 7 bases lay outside the gene matches. There are 14 residues in the CDR3. The germline V gene has CDR1 MNHNY and CDR2 SVGAGI (reference sequence). CDR3 protein: CASSIQGEYYEQYF. The CDR3 nucleotides are TGTGCCAGCAGCATACAGGGGGAATACTACGAGCAGTACTTC.

The chain uses TRBV7-3 and TRBJ2-3; weak D call: TRBD1 (5 bases). The germline gives CDR1 SGHTA, CDR2 FQGTGA. The CDR3 is made up of 16 amino acids. The germline V and J ends were trimmed by 1 base and 0 bases, with 11 bases remaining between them. This chain's CDR3 is CASSLKGKTSTDTQYF. CDR3 nucleotides: TGTGCCAGCAGCTTAAAGGGGAAAACTAGCACAGATACGCAGTATTTT.

The genes are TRBV2 and TRBJ1-5, with 7 bases that match TRBD1. V gave up 0 bases and J gave up 7 bases; unmatched junction bases: 9. CDR1 and CDR2 from the germline V gene are SNHLY and FYNNEI. The CDR3 loop spans 16 amino acids. CDR3 protein: CASSEAQGGTGQPQHF. The CDR3 bases are TGTGCCAGCAGTGAAGCGCAGGGGGGGACGGGCCAGCCCCAGCATTTT.

This chain uses TRBV6-1 with TRBJ1-3, with a weak D call TRBD1 (5 bases). V was clipped by 4 bases and J by 6 bases, with 19 bases between them. This CDR3 has 16 amino acids. CDR1 and CDR2 (germline): MNHNS, SASEGT. The CDR3 sequence is CASSATRQGRENTIYF. The CDR3 DNA is TGTGCCAGCAGTGCGACGCGGCAGGGTAGGGAAAACACCATATATTTT.

The chain joins TRBV3-1 (or the pseudogene TRBV3-2) to TRBJ1-2, with a possible D match to TRBD1 (5 bases). From germline, CDR1 is LGHDT and CDR2 YNNKEL (reference sequence). CDR3 length equals 14 residues. With 0 bases removed from V and 7 bases from J, the gap between germline ends came to 12 bases. The DNA for the CDR3 is TGTGCCAGCAGCCAAGATCCCAGGGAAGGTGGCTACACCTTC. Residues: CASSQDPREGGYTF.

The chain joins TRBV5-1 to TRBJ2-2, with D possibly being TRBD1 or TRBD2 (5 bases each). This CDR3 has 15 residues. Germline V gene sequence: CDR1 SGHRS, CDR2 YFSETQ. V was trimmed by 1 base and J by 4 bases, leaving 11 bases between them. CDR3 nucleotide sequence: TGCGCCAGCAGCTTGTTCAGGGAGAGCACCGGGGAGCTGTTTTTT. Its translation is CASSLFRESTGELFF.

The chain couples TRBV19 to TRBJ1-1; D unresolved. The CDR3 extends over 11 amino acids. Per germline, CDR1 LNHDA and CDR2 SQIVND (reference sequence). V shed 0 bases and J shed 11 bases, with 7 bases lying between them. CDR3: CASSIDRTAFF. In DNA, the CDR3 is TGTGCCAGTAGTATAGATCGGACGGCTTTCTTT.

This chain links TRBV14 with TRBJ1-2; D gene unclear. The germline CDR1 and CDR2 sequences are SGHDN and FVKESK. Trimming cost V 2 bases and J 8 bases, with 9 bases left between them. The CDR3 covers 12 residues. This CDR3 reads CASSQTPGGYTF. The DNA for the CDR3 is TGTGCCAGCAGCCAAACCCCTGGAGGCTACACCTTC.

V usage is TRBV7-2 and J usage is TRBJ1-2, with D possibly being TRBD1 (6 bases). CDR3 length equals 11 residues. The germline gives CDR1 SGHTA, CDR2 FQGNSA. With 8 bases removed from V and 11 bases from J, the gap between germline ends came to 15 bases. CDR3 loop: CASRGQWVYTF. CDR3 in DNA: TGTGCCAGCCGTGGACAGTGGGTTTACACCTTC.

J is TRBJ1-4 and V is TRBV30, with 7 bases identical to TRBD1. Germline lookup yields CDR1 GTSNPN and CDR2 SVGIG (reference sequence). J was trimmed by 6 bases and V by 5 bases; bases with no gene match: 9. The CDR3 has 14 residues. CDR3 region: CAWGTGVGDEKLFF. In DNA form, the CDR3 reads TGTGCCTGGGGAACAGGGGTTGGGGATGAAAAACTGTTTTTT.

The genes are TRBV27 and TRBJ1-2; the D gene is possibly TRBD1 (5 bases). The germline V gene encodes CDR1 MNHEY and CDR2 SMNVEV (reference sequence). The V end was cut by 7 bases, the J end by 4 bases, with 28 bases between. This CDR3 contains 18 residues. The CDR3 DNA reads TGTGCCAGCAAGGAGGATAGACCATCAGGGAGGTCTGTCTATGGCTACACCTTC. Protein: CASKEDRPSGRSVYGYTF.

The rearrangement links TRBV2 to TRBJ2-1; tentatively, D is TRBD1 (5 bases). Between the trimmed V and J ends, which lost 6 bases and 1 base, there was a span of 16 bases. This CDR3 spans 16 amino acids. Germline-derived CDR1 and CDR2 are SNHLY and FYNNEI. The chain's CDR3 is CASRLQGIGSYNEQFF. The CDR3 DNA reads as TGTGCCAGCAGACTTCAGGGTATAGGGTCCTACAATGAGCAGTTCTTC. The entire variable domain, with the rest obtained from reference TRBV2 and TRBJ2-1, is as follows: EPEVTQTPSHQVTQMGQEVILRCVPISNHLYFYWYRQILGQKVEFLVSFYNNEISEKSEIFDDQFSVERPDGSNFTLKIRSTKLEDSAMYFCASRLQGIGSYNEQFFGPGTRLTVL.